This T cell receptor (beta chain) emerged from a study of response to subunit inactivated influenza vaccine. Study results and limitations: Every seasonal influenza vaccination brings in few new T cells, the authors suggested.

This clonotype was seen a handful of times. Antigen specificity is unknown. Each CDR3 protein gets one entry after TCRdb re-called the RT-PCR reads with MiXCR. Of about 650,000 distinct CDR3 sequences in the sample, about 15% were seen once. Germline V lookup: CDR1 SGHDT, CDR2 YYEEEE. V was clipped by 1 base and J by 1 base, with 10 bases between them. The CDR3 extends over 15 amino acids. Sequencing was performed on PBMCs from blood, taken 14 to 15 days before vaccination. The source is a man aged 50 to 60 who received an inactivated influenza vaccine. The chain employs TRBV5-6 and TRBJ2-3, with D possibly TRBD1 on 5 matching bases. CDR3 protein: CASSLFQGGTDTQYF. The CDR3 bases are TGTGCCAGCAGCTTGTTCCAGGGTGGCACAGATACGCAGTATTTT.